This entry lists 12 T cell receptor beta chains sequenced from one sample in a study of post-analysis software for immune sequencing data. Study-level points and caveats: Roughly five TRBV segments appeared more often in patients than in controls, and TRBV5-6, TRBV5-1 and TRBV20-1 were among these.

Libraries were made from TCR beta cDNA, and they carried unique molecular identifiers. Using its own MiXCR run on the PCR reads, TCRdb lists one record per CDR3 protein. Counted here are 700,000 to 800,000 distinct CDR3 sequences, just under 30% occurring once; the ten biggest clones make up more than 0.45%. These TCRs' antigens remain unknown. The sequenced sample was blood. The receptors come from a girl aged 10 to 17 with multiple sclerosis.

This clonotype was found many times. The chain is built from TRBV3-1 and TRBJ2-7; a possible D gene is TRBD1 (6 bases). The germline V gene has CDR1 LGHDT and CDR2 YNNKEL (reference sequence). The CDR3 runs to 13 residues. Trimming left V 11 bases short and J 0 bases short, with 14 bases between. CDR3 loop: CASRTVSSYEQYF. DNA for the CDR3: TGTGCCTCGAGGACAGTCAGCTCCTACGAGCAGTACTTC.

Ten or more counts support this clonotype. V usage is TRBV29-1 and J usage is TRBJ2-5, with TRBD1 matching over 11 bases. CDR3 length: 11 residues. The V gene end was trimmed by 4 bases and the J gene end by 11 bases; junction bases not matched to a gene: 3. The germline CDR1 and CDR2 sequences are SQVTM and ANQGSEA. CDR3 DNA: TGCAGCGTTGGGACAGGGGGCGTGCAGTACTTC. It is translated as CSVGTGGVQYF.

This chain joins TRBV20-1 and TRBJ2-7; 9 bases align to TRBD2. After removal of 2 bases from V and 2 bases from J, the junction contained 10 bases not matched to a gene. The CDR3 runs 16 residues. In germline, CDR1 is DFQATT, CDR2 SNEGSKA (reference sequence). CDR3 amino acids: CSARTLIAGATYEQYF. DNA for the CDR3: TGCAGTGCTAGAACCCTGATAGCGGGAGCCACCTACGAGCAGTACTTC.

V usage is TRBV29-1 and J usage is TRBJ2-3, with D possibly TRBD1 on 5 matching bases. Trimming shortened V by 5 bases and J by 0 bases, and 15 bases separated the two germline ends. CDR1 and CDR2 (germline): SQVTM, ANQGSEA. The CDR3 runs 15 residues. The CDR3 loop reads CSVRPDIPSTDTQYF. In DNA form, the CDR3 reads TGCAGCGTTCGACCGGACATTCCTAGCACAGATACGCAGTATTTT.

This clonotype was counted a few times. The rearrangement joins TRBV27 to TRBJ1-2, with 8 bases fitting TRBD1. Germline values: CDR1 MNHEY, CDR2 SMNVEV (reference sequence). CDR3 length: 14 amino acids. The V gene end was trimmed by 3 bases and the J gene end by 6 bases; junction bases not matched to a gene: 6. CDR3 DNA: TGTGCCAGCAGTTTGGCAGGGGGCGTAGATGGCTACACCTTC. It translates to CASSLAGGVDGYTF.

This clonotype was counted between two and nine times. The V and J genes are TRBV5-1 and TRBJ2-3; 13 nucleotides match TRBD2. V was clipped by 3 bases and J by 2 bases; unmatched bases: 9. Germline V gene lookup returns CDR1 SGHRS and CDR2 YFSETQ. This CDR3 region has 18 residues. The CDR3 region has the DNA TGCGCCAGCAGCTCTCGGACTAGCGGGAGTGGGGTCACAGATACGCAGTATTTT. Its protein product is CASSSRTSGSGVTDTQYF.

This clonotype was seen a few times. This chain uses TRBV12-3 or TRBV12-4 with TRBJ2-3; 7 bases line up with TRBD1. V trimming: 6 bases; J trimming: 2 bases; junction bases outside the gene matches: 11. The CDR3 extends over 16 amino acids. In DNA, the CDR3 is TGTGCCAGCAGGTGGGGGACAGCCTTTTACACAGATACGCAGTATTTT. Amino acid sequence: CASRWGTAFYTDTQYF.

The genes are TRBV6-1 and TRBJ1-2; 8 bases match TRBD1. The CDR3 has 17 amino acids. The V gene end was trimmed by 4 bases and the J gene end by 8 bases; junction bases not matched to a gene: 18. The germline CDR1 and CDR2 sequences are MNHNS and SASEGT. CDR3 nucleotide sequence: TGTGCCAGCAGTGGAACAGGGGGAATACCGCTAAAGGGAGGCTACACCTTC. Translated: CASSGTGGIPLKGGYTF.

This clonotype has just a few counts. The gene calls are TRBV11-2 and TRBJ1-2, with TRBD1 identical over 8 bases. The CDR3 loop spans 16 amino acids. CDR1 SGHAT and CDR2 FQNNGV come from the germline V gene. V was clipped by 4 bases and J by 5 bases; unmatched bases: 12. This chain's CDR3 is CASSSAGGAPAYGYTF. CDR3 in DNA: TGTGCCAGCAGCTCCGCAGGGGGCGCACCAGCTTATGGCTACACCTTC.

CDR3 in DNA: TGTGCCACCAGTGATTTGTCACCAGGGGGGCAGTACTTC. As protein: CATSDLSPGGQYF. The chain is built from TRBV24-1 and TRBJ2-4, with TRBD1 as a possible D gene (7 bases). Germline V gene sequence: CDR1 KGHDR, CDR2 SFDVKD. Between the trimmed V and J ends, which lost 0 bases and 13 bases, there was a span of 12 bases. This CDR3 is built from 13 residues.

The chain uses TRBV12-5 and TRBJ1-1; 7 bases fit TRBD1. Germline CDR1 and CDR2: LGHNT and FRNRAP. This CDR3 has 14 residues. The J segment lost 1 base and the V segment lost 1 base, leaving 0 bases of the junction unmatched. CDR3 DNA sequence: TGTGCTAGTGGTTTGGGACAGGGGAACACTGAAGCTTTCTTT. Protein: CASGLGQGNTEAFF.

This rearrangement joins TRBV12-3 or TRBV12-4 to TRBJ1-5; D is perhaps TRBD1 (5 bases). V lost 3 bases to trimming and J lost 4 bases, with 16 bases between them. The CDR3 loop spans 16 amino acids. For the CDR3, the DNA is TGTGCCAGCAGTTTGGCGGGGGAAGGGAAGAATCAGCCCCAGCATTTT. It is translated as CASSLAGEGKNQPQHF.